This T cell receptor (beta chain) was observed in a study of T cell repertoires and HLA-DP antigens. Overall study context: Two male donors and one female donor spanned ages 18-to-29 through 60-to-69. DNA input averaged roughly 200 ng in sorted CD137+CD4+ and around 1.2 ug in pre-culture CD4+.

Note on this clone: Its antigen is undetermined.

Amplification used primers for 54 TRBV and 13 TRBJ segments. Libraries were prepared by immunoSEQ multiplex PCR; TCRdb keeps only in-frame clonotypes and omits some of them. Here the sample spans approximately 73,000 clones, around 80% being singletons. The CDR3 sequence is 14 residues long. Germline values: CDR1 MNHNS, CDR2 SASEGT. Trimming removed 5 bases from V and 2 bases from J; junction bases left unmatched: 6. This sequence was found in a man aged 60 to 75 in good health and CMV-seronegative. Material: CD4+ T cells from PBMCs. The V call is TRBV6-1, the J call TRBJ2-7, with 7 bases lining up with TRBD1. In nucleotides, the CDR3 is TGTGCCAGCAGTCAGACAGGGAGCGCCTACGAGCAGTACGTC. Translated, it gives CASSQTGSAYEQYV.